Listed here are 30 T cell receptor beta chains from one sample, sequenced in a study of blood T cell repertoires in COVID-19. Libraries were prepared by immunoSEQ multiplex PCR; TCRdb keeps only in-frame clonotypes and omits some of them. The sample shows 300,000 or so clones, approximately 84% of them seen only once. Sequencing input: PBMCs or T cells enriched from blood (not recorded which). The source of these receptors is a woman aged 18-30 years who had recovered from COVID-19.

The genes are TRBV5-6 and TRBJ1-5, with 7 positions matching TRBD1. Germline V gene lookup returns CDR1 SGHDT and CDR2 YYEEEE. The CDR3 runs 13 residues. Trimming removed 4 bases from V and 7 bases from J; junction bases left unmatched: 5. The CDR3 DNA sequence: TGTGCCAGCAGCGGCTCAGGGGGACAGCCCCAGCATTTT. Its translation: CASSGSGGQPQHF. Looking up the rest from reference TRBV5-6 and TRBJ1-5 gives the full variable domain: DAGVTQSPTHLIKTRGQQVTLRCSPKSGHDTVSWYQQALGQGPQFIFQYYEEEERQRGNFPDRFSGHQFPNYSSELNVNALLLGDSALYLCASSGSGGQPQHFGDGTRLSIL.

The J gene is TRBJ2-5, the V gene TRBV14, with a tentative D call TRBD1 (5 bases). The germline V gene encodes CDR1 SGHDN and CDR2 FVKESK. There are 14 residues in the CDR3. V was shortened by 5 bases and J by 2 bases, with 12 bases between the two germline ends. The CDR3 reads CASSRGRVQETQYF. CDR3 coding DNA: TGTGCCAGCAGCAGAGGCAGGGTTCAAGAGACCCAGTACTTC.

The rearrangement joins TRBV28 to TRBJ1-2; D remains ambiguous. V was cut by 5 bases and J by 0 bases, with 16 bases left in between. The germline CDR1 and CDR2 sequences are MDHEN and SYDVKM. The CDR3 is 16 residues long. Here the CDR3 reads CASSMPPGLSNYGYTF. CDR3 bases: TGTGCCAGCAGTATGCCTCCAGGTCTTTCTAACTATGGCTACACCTTC.

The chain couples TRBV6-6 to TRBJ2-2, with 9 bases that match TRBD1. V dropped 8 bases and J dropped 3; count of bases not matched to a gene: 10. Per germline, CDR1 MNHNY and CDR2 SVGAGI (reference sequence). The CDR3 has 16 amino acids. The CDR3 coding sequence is TGTGCCAGCCGTTCTTCGGGACAGGGCGACACCGGGGAGCTGTTTTTT. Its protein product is CASRSSGQGDTGELFF.

Here the CDR3 DNA reads TGCAGTGCTAGTGTTGCTACTAGCGCAGACATAGATGAGCAGTTCTTC. Protein product: CSASVATSADIDEQFF. The chain has TRBV20-1 and TRBJ2-1, with 7 bases identical to TRBD2. Trimming took 3 bases from V and 8 from J; bases not matched to a gene: 16. Germline lookup yields CDR1 DFQATT and CDR2 SNEGSKA (reference sequence). The CDR3 is 16 residues long.

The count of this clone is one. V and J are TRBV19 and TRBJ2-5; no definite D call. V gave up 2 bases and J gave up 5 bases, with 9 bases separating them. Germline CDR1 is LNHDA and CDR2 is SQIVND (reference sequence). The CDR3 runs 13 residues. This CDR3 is CASSISQMETQYF. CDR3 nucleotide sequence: TGTGCCAGTAGTATAAGTCAGATGGAGACCCAGTACTTC.

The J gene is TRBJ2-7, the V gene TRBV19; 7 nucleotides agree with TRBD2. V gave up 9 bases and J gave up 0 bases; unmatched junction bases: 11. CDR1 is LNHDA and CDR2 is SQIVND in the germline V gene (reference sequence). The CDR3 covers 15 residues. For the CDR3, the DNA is TGTGCCAGCCAACTTGGAGGCGGGAGCTCCTACGAGCAGTACTTC. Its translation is CASQLGGGSSYEQYF.

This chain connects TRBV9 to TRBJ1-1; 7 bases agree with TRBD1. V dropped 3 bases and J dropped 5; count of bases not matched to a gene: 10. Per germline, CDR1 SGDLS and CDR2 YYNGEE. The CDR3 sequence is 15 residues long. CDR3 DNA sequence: TGTGCCAGCAGCGGAAGGGACAGAGATCATACTGAAGCTTTCTTT. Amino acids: CASSGRDRDHTEAFF. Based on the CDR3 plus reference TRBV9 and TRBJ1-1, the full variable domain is DSGVTQTPKHLITATGQRVTLRCSPRSGDLSVYWYQQSLDQGLQFLIQYYNGEERAKGNILERFSAQQFPDLHSELNLSSLELGDSALYFCASSGRDRDHTEAFFGQGTRLTVV.

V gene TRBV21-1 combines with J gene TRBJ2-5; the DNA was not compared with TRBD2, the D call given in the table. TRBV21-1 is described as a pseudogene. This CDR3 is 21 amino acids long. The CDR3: CASSKALKPGLAGGREETQYF. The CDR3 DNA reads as TGTGCCAGCAGCAAAGCCCTTAAGCCTGGACTAGCGGGGGGGCGGGAAGAGACCCAGTACTTC.

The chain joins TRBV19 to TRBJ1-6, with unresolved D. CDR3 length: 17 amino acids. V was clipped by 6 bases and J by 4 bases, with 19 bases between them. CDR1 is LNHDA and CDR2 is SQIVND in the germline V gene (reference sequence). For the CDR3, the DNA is TGTGCCAGTAGCAACGCACCCCGGGGAAGATATAATTCACCCCTCCACTTT. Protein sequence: CASSNAPRGRYNSPLHF. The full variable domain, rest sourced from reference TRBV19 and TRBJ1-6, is DGGITQSPKYLFRKEGQNVTLSCEQNLNHDAMYWYRQDPGQGLRLIYYSQIVNDFQKGDIAEGYSVSREKKESFPLTVTSAQKNPTAFYLCASSNAPRGRYNSPLHFGNGTRLTVT.

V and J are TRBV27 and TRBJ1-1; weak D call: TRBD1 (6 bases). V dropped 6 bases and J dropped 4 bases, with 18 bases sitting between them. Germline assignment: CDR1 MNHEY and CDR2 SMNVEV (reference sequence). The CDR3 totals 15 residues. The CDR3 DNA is TGTGCCAGCAGCCTCGAAGGGGGGGCGGCCACTGAAGCTTTCTTT. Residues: CASSLEGGAATEAFF.

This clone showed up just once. DNA for the CDR3: TGTGCCAGCAGCCCGGGGGGGGCGTCTGGAAACACCATATATTTT. It is translated as CASSPGGASGNTIYF. The V and J genes are TRBV11-3 and TRBJ1-3; a possible D gene is TRBD1 (6 bases). Germline V CDR1 and CDR2: SGHNT, YENEEA. Trimming cost V 5 bases and J 1 base, with 12 bases left between them. The CDR3 length is 15 residues.

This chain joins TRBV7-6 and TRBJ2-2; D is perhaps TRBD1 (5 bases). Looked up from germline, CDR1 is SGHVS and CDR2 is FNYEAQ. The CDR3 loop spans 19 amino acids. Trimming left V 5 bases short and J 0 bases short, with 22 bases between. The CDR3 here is CASSNSIRARQTNTGELFF. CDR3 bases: TGTGCCAGCAGCAACTCAATTCGGGCTCGACAGACGAACACCGGGGAGCTGTTTTTT.

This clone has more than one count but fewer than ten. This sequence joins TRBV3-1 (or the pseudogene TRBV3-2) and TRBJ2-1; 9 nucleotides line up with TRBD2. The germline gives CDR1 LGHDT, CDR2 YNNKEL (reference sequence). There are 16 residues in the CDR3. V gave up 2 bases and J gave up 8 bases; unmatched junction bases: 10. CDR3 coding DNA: TGTGCCAGCAGCCAATCCCGCGGGGGGGCCACAGATGAGCAGTTCTTC. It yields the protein CASSQSRGGATDEQFF.

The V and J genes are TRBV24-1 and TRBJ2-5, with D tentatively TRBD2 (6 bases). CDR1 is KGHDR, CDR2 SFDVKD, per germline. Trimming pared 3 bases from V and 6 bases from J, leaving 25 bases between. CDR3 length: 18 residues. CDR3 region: CATSDPVAEKEPAKTQYF. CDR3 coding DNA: TGTGCCACCAGTGATCCCGTAGCGGAGAAGGAACCCGCCAAGACCCAGTACTTC.

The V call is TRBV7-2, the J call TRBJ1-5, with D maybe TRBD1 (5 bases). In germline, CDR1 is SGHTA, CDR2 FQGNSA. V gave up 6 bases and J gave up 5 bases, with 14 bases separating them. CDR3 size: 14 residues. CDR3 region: CASSSQGAYQPQHF. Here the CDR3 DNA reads TGTGCCAGCAGTTCGCAGGGTGCATATCAGCCCCAGCATTTT.

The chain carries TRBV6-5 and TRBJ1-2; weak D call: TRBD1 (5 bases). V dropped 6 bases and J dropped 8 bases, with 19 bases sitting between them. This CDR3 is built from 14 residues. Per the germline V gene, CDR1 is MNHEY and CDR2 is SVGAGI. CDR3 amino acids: CASRSPGGGDGYTF. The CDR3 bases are TGTGCCAGCAGATCTCCCGGGGGAGGAGACGGCTACACCTTC.

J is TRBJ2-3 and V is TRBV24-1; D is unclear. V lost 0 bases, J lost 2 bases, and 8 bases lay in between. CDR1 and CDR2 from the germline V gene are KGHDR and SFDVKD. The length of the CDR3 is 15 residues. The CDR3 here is CATSDLEADTDTQYF. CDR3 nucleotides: TGTGCCACCAGTGATTTGGAGGCCGACACAGATACGCAGTATTTT.

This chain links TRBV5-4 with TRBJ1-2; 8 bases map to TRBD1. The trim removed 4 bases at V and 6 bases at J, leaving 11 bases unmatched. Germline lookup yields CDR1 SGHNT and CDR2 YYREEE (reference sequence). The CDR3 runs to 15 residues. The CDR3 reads CASSPDLDRGNGYTF. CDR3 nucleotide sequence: TGTGCCAGCAGCCCGGATCTTGACAGGGGAAATGGCTACACCTTC.

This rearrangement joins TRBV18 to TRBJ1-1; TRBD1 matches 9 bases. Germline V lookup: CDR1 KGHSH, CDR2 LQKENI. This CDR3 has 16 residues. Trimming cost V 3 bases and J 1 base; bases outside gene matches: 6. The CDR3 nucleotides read TGTGCCAGCTCACCCAACGTGGACAGGGGGAACACTGAAGCTTTCTTT. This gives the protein CASSPNVDRGNTEAFF.

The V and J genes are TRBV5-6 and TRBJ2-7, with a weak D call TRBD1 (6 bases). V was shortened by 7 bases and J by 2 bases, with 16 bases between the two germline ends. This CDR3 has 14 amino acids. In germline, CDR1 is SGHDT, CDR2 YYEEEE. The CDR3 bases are TGTGCCAGCCACCAACAGGGTGTACCCTACGAGCAGTACTTC. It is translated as CASHQQGVPYEQYF.

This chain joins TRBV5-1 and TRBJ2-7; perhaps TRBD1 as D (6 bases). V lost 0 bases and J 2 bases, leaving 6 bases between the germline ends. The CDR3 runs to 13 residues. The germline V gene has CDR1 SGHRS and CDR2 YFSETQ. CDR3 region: CASSLGDTYEQYF. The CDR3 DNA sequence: TGCGCCAGCAGCTTGGGGGACACCTACGAGCAGTACTTC.

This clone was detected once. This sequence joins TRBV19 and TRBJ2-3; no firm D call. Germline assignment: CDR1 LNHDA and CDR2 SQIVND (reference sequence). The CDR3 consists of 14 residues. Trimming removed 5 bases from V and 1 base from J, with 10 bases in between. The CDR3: CASSYGQGTDTQYF. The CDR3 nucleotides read TGTGCCAGTAGTTATGGGCAGGGCACAGATACGCAGTATTTT.

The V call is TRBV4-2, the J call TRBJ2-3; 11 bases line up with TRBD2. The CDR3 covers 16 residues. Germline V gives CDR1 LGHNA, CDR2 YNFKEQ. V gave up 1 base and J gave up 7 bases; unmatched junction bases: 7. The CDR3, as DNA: TGTGCCAGCAGCCAAGCCGGGACTAGCGGAAGGAATACGCAGTATTTT. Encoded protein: CASSQAGTSGRNTQYF.

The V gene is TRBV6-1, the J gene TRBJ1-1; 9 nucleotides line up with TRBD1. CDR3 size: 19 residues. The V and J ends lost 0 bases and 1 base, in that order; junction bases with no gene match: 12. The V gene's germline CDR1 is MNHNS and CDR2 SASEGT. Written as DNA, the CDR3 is TGTGCCAGCAGTGAAGCGGCTCCGGGACAGGGAACGGGGAACACTGAAGCTTTCTTT. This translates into CASSEAAPGQGTGNTEAFF.

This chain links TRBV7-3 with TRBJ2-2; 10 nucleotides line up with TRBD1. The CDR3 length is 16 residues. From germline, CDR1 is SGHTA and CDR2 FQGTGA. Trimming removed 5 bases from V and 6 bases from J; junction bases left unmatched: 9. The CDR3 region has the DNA TGTGCCAGCAGCAAGACCGGGACAGGGGACGCCGGGGAGCTGTTTTTT. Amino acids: CASSKTGTGDAGELFF.

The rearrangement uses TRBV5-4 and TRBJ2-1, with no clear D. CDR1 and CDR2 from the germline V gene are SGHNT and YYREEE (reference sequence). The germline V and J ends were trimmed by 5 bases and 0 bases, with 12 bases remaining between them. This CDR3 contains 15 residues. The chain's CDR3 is CASRPAGISYNEQFF. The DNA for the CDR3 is TGTGCCAGCAGGCCCGCAGGTATCTCCTACAATGAGCAGTTCTTC.

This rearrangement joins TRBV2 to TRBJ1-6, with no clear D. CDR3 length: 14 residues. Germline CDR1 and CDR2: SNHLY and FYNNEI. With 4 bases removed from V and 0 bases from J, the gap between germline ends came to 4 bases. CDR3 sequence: CASSASSYNSPLHF. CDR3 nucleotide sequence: TGTGCCAGCAGTGCGAGCTCCTATAATTCACCCCTCCACTTT.

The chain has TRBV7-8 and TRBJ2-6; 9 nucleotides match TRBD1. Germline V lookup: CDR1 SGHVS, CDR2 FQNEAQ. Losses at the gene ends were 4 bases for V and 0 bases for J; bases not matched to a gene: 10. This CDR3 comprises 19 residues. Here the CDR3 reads CASSYAGQGAASGANVLTF. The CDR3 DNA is TGTGCCAGCAGCTACGCGGGACAGGGAGCGGCCTCTGGGGCCAACGTCCTGACTTTC. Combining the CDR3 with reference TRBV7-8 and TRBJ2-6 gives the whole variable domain GAGVSQSPRYKVAKRGQDVALRCDPISGHVSLFWYQQALGQGPEFLTYFQNEAQLDKSGLPSDRFFAERPEGSVSTLKIQRTQQEDSAVYLCASSYAGQGAASGANVLTFGAGSRLTVL.

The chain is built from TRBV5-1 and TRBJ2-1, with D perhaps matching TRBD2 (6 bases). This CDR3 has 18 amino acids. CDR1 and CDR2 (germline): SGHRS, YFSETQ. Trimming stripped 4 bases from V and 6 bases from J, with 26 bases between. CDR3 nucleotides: TGCGCCAGCAGCCCCGGGACTCGCTTAATTTTTGGGAGCAATGAGCAGTTCTTC. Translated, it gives CASSPGTRLIFGSNEQFF.